The 14 T cell receptor beta chains in this list originate from one sample, sequenced in a study of cytomegalovirus exposure and HLA in healthy donors. It was with 60 Vbeta and 13 Jbeta primers that the PCR ran. Only in-frame clones appear in the TCRdb table, and some are missing; sequencing was by immunoSEQ multiplex PCR. Here the sample spans around 130,000 clones, 70% to 85% being singletons. The sequencing sample was made of PBMCs. Source of these receptors: a man between 18 and 29 years old in good health and CMV-seropositive.

CDR3 residues: CASSQGREGLYEQYF. As DNA, the CDR3 is TGCGCCAGCAGCCAAGGACGGGAGGGCCTCTACGAGCAGTACTTC. The chain has TRBV4-1 and TRBJ2-5; 8 bases are shared with TRBD2. Judging by the DNA end, TRBJ2-7 fits better; the J call may be wrong. CDR3 size: 15 residues. Germline loops: CDR1 MGHRA, CDR2 YSYEKL.

The chain carries TRBV5-1 and TRBJ1-4, with 9 bases identical to TRBD1. The CDR3 runs to 16 residues. The germline V gene encodes CDR1 SGHRS and CDR2 YFSETQ. Trimming at V came to 4 bases and at J to 7 bases, leaving 11 bases not matched to a gene. As DNA, the CDR3 is TGCGCCAGCAGCCCCGAGTGGACAGGGGTTGGTGAAAAACTGTTTTTT. Its protein product is CASSPEWTGVGEKLFF.

CDR3 coding DNA: TGTGCCAGCAGTGACCCCGGGACAGACTCCTACGAGCAGTACTTC. This gives the protein CASSDPGTDSYEQYF. This sequence joins TRBV2 and TRBJ2-7; 7 bases agree with TRBD1. With 3 bases clipped from V and 0 bases from J, the junction kept 5 bases outside the gene matches. This CDR3 has 15 amino acids. CDR1 is SNHLY and CDR2 is FYNNEI in the germline V gene.

CDR3 DNA: TGTGCCAGCAGCTTTTCGTACTCTGGAAACACCATATATTTT. Protein sequence: CASSFSYSGNTIYF. This sequence joins TRBV14 and TRBJ1-3; D gene ambiguous. Germline V lookup: CDR1 SGHDN, CDR2 FVKESK. The CDR3 totals 14 residues. V was cut by 5 bases and J by 0 bases, with 8 bases left in between.

This clone was seen once. Other DNA variants within this sample encode the same CDR3. The chain carries TRBV4-1 and TRBJ1-1; 8 bases align to TRBD1. The germline gives CDR1 MGHRA, CDR2 YSYEKL. The CDR3 length is 18 residues. Trimming at V came to 2 bases and at J to 7 bases, leaving 18 bases not matched to a gene. In nucleotides, the CDR3 is TGCGCCAGCAGCCAACGATACCCATCACAGGGGGGTACTGATGAAGCTTTCTTT. Translation gives CASSQRYPSQGGTDEAFF.

J is TRBJ1-1 and V is TRBV6-6; no definite D call. V was shortened by 9 bases and J by 1 base, with 6 bases between the two germline ends. This CDR3 comprises 11 residues. CDR1 MNHNY and CDR2 SVGAGI come from the germline V gene (reference sequence). CDR3 sequence (DNA): TGTGCCAGTCCAGGGAACACTGAAGCTTTCTTT. Its protein is CASPGNTEAFF.

This CDR3 reads CASSVAAGPDHYGYTF. The CDR3 nucleotides are TGTGCCAGCAGCGTAGCGGCGGGGCCCGACCACTATGGCTACACCTTC. J is TRBJ1-2 and V is TRBV9; possibly TRBD1 for D (5 bases). V was trimmed by 0 bases and J by 3 bases, leaving 15 bases between them. Germline assignment: CDR1 SGDLS and CDR2 YYNGEE. The CDR3 has 16 amino acids.

The CDR3 DNA follows: TGTGCCAGCAGCTTTCGCACAGCCTATGGCTACACCTTC. Translation gives CASSFRTAYGYTF. The chain has TRBV11-1 and TRBJ1-2, with unresolved D. V was trimmed by 3 bases and J by 4 bases, leaving 9 bases between them. Germline assignment: CDR1 SGHAT and CDR2 FQDESV (reference sequence). This CDR3 has 13 amino acids.

The chain carries TRBV5-1 and TRBJ2-7, with a tentative D call TRBD2 (5 bases). The V and J ends lost 0 bases and 4 bases respectively, with 8 bases between them. Germline V lookup: CDR1 SGHRS, CDR2 YFSETQ. This CDR3 is built from 13 residues. CDR3 region: CASSLERGYEQYF. For the CDR3, the DNA is TGCGCCAGCAGCTTGGAACGGGGTTACGAGCAGTACTTC.

Only a few counts were recorded for this clone. An end of the junction differs from the germline gene, which may be a read error. The chain has TRBV20-1 and TRBJ1-2; D remains unclear. This CDR3 spans 11 amino acids. Germline values: CDR1 DFQATT, CDR2 SNEGSKA (reference sequence). The CDR3 region has the DNA TGCAGTGCTAGGAGCGGCCGGCAGGACCACTTC. This codes for CSARSGRQDHF.

V gene TRBV9 combines with J gene TRBJ1-1; no clear D gene. The CDR3 runs 13 residues. V shed 1 base and J shed 5 bases, with 9 bases lying between them. Germline lookup yields CDR1 SGDLS and CDR2 YYNGEE. DNA for the CDR3: TGTGCCAGCAGCGTAAAGTCGCGAACTGAAGCTTTCTTT. Translated, it gives CASSVKSRTEAFF.

A word on this clone: The junction does not match germline at one end; this may be a read error. The chain carries TRBV20-1 and TRBJ2-4; D gene uncertain. In germline, CDR1 is DFQATT, CDR2 SNEGSKA (reference sequence). CDR3 length: 11 residues. The CDR3 protein is CSARDKNSQYF. The CDR3 nucleotides are TGCAGTGCTAGAGACAAAAACAGTCAGTACTTC.

J is TRBJ2-5 and V is TRBV2; possible D gene TRBD2, 5 bases. Gene TRBJ2-7 matches the end of the DNA better, so the J call may be wrong. The germline V gene has CDR1 SNHLY and CDR2 FYNNEI. The CDR3 length is 13 residues. CDR3 sequence reads: CASSDDYQSEQYF. CDR3 DNA: TGTGCCAGCAGTGACGACTACCAGAGCGAGCAGTACTTC.

V gene TRBV7-8 combines with J gene TRBJ1-1; a weak D match, TRBD1 (6 bases). Germline loops: CDR1 SGHVS, CDR2 FQNEAQ. The CDR3 consists of 15 residues. V was pared by 5 bases and J by 0 bases, with 13 bases between. This chain's CDR3 is CASSPNRVVNTEAFF. CDR3 nucleotides: TGTGCCAGCAGCCCTAACAGGGTGGTGAACACTGAAGCTTTCTTT.